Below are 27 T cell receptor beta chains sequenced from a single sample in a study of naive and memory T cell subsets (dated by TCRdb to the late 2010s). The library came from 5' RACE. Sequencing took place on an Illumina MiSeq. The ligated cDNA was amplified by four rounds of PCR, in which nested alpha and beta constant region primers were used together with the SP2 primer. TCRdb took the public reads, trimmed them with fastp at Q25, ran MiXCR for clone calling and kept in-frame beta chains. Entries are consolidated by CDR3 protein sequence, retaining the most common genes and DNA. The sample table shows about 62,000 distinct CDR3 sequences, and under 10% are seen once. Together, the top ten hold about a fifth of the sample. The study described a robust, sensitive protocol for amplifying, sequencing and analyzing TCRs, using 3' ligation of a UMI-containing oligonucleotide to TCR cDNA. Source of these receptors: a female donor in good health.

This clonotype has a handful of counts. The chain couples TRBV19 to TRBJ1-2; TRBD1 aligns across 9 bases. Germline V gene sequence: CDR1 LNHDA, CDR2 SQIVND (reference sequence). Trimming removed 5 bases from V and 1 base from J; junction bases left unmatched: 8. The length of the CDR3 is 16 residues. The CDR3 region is CASSRPGQGINYGYTF. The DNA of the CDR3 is TGTGCCAGTAGTCGTCCGGGACAGGGAATTAACTATGGCTACACCTTC. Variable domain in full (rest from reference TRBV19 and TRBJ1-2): DGGITQSPKYLFRKEGQNVTLSCEQNLNHDAMYWYRQDPGQGLRLIYYSQIVNDFQKGDIAEGYSVSREKKESFPLTVTSAQKNPTAFYLCASSRPGQGINYGYTFGSGTRLTVV.

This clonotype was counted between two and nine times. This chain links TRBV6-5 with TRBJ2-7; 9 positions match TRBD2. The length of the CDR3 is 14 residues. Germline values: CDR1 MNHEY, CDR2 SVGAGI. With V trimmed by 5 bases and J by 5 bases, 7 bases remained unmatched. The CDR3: CASSPGLARHEQYF. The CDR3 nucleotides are TGTGCCAGCAGTCCGGGACTAGCTCGCCACGAGCAGTACTTC.

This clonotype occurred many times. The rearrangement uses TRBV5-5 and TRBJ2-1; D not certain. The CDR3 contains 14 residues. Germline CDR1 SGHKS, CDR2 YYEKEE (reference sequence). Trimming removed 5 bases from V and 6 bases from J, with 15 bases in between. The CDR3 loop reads CASSYGPWGNEQFF. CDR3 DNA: TGTGCCAGCAGTTATGGGCCCTGGGGCAATGAGCAGTTCTTC.

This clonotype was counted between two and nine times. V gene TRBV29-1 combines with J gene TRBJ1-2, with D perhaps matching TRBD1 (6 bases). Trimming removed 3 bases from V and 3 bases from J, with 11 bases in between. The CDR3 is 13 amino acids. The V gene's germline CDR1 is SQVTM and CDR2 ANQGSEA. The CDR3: CSVEPDRHYGYTF. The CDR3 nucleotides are TGCAGCGTTGAGCCCGACAGGCACTATGGCTACACCTTC.

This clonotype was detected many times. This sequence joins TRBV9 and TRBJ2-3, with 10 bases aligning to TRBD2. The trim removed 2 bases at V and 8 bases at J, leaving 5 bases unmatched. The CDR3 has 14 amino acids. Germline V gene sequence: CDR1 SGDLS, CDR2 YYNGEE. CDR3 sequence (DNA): TGTGCCAGCAGCGTCGCTAGCGGGGGTCCTACGCAGTATTTT. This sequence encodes CASSVASGGPTQYF. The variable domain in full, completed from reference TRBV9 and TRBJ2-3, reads DSGVTQTPKHLITATGQRVTLRCSPRSGDLSVYWYQQSLDQGLQFLIQYYNGEERAKGNILERFSAQQFPDLHSELNLSSLELGDSALYFCASSVASGGPTQYFGPGTRLTVL.

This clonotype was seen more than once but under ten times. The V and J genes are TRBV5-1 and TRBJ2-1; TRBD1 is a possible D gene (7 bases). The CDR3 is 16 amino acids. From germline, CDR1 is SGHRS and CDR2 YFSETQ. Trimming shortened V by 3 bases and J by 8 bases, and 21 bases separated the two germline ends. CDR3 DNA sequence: TGCGCCAGCAGCTCGACCGGGACAGAGGGGGGAGATGAGCAGTTCTTC. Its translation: CASSSTGTEGGDEQFF.

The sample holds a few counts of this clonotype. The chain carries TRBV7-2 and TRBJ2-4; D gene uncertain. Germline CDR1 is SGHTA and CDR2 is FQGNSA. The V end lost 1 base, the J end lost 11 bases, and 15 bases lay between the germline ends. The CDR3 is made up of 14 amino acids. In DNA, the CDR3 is TGTGCCAGCAGCTTAGGTGGGCGTACTTCCCTTCAGTACTTC. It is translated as CASSLGGRTSLQYF.

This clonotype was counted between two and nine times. CDR3 bases: TGTGCCAGCAGCGCCGCGGGGGCCCAAGAGACCCAGTACTTC. It encodes CASSAAGAQETQYF. The V gene is TRBV9, the J gene TRBJ2-5; the D gene is possibly TRBD2 (7 bases). The germline CDR1 and CDR2 sequences are SGDLS and YYNGEE. Trimming took off 3 bases at V and 1 base at J, with 10 bases between the two ends. The CDR3 extends over 14 amino acids.

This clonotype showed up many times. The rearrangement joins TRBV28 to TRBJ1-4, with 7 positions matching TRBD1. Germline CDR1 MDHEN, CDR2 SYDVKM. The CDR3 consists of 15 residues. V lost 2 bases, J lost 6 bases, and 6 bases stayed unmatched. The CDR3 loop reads CASSLHKGAYEKLFF. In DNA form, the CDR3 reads TGTGCCAGCAGTTTACACAAGGGGGCGTATGAAAAACTGTTTTTT.

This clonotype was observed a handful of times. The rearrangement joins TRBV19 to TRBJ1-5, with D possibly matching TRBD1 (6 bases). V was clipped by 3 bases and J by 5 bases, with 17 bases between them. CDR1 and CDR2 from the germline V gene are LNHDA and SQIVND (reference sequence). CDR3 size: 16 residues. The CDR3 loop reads CASSMGAGWDHQPQHF. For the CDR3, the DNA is TGTGCCAGTAGTATGGGGGCAGGGTGGGATCATCAGCCCCAGCATTTT.

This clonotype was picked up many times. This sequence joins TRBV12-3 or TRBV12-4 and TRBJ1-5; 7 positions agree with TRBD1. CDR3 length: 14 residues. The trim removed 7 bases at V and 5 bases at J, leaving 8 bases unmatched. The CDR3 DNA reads TGTGCCAGCACCGTAGACAGGGTTGATCAGCCCCAGCATTTT. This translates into CASTVDRVDQPQHF.

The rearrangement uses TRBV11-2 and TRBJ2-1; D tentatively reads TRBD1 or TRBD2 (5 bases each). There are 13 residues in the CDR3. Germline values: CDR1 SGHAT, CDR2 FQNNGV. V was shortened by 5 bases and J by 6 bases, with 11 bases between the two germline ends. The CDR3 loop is CASSAGTSNEQFF. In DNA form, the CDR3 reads TGTGCCAGCAGCGCCGGGACGAGCAATGAGCAGTTCTTC.

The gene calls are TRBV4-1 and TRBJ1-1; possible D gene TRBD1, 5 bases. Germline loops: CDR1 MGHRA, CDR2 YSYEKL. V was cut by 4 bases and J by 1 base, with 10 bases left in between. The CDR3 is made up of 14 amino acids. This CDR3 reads CASSPRGPNTEAFF. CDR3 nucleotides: TGCGCCAGCAGCCCACGGGGACCGAACACTGAAGCTTTCTTT.

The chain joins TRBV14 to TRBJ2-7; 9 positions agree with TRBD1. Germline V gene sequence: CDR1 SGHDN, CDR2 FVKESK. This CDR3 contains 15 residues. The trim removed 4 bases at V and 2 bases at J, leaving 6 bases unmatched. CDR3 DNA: TGTGCCAGCAGCCCATTAGACAGGGGGGCCTACGAGCAGTACTTC. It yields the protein CASSPLDRGAYEQYF. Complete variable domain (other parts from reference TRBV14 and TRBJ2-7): EAGVTQFPSHSVIEKGQTVTLRCDPISGHDNLYWYRRVMGKEIKFLLHFVKESKQDESGMPNNRFLAERTGGTYSTLKVQPAELEDSGVYFCASSPLDRGAYEQYFGPGTRLTVT.

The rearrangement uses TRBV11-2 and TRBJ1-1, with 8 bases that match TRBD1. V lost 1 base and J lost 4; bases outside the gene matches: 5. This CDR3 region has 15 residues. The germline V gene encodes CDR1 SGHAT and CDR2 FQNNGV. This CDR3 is CASSLGTGKGTEAFF. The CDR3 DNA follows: TGTGCCAGCAGCTTAGGGACAGGGAAAGGCACTGAAGCTTTCTTT.

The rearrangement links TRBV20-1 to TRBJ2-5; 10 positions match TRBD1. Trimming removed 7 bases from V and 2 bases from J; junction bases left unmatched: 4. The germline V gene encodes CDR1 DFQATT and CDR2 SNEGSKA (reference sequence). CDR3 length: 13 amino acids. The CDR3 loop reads CSGDRGPQETQYF. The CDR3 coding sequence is TGCAGTGGGGACAGGGGCCCGCAAGAGACCCAGTACTTC.

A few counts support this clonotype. CDR3 DNA sequence: TGTGCCAGCAGTGACAGTAACAATGAGCAGTTCTTC. As protein: CASSDSNNEQFF. The chain joins TRBV6-1 to TRBJ2-1; D gene uncertain. The V end was cut by 3 bases, the J end by 5 bases, with 5 bases between. Germline V CDR1 and CDR2: MNHNS, SASEGT. The CDR3 consists of 12 residues.

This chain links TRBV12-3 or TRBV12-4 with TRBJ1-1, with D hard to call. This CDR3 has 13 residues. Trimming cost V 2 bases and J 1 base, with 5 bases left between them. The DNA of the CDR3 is TGTGCCAGCAGTTTATTCGAGAACACTGAAGCTTTCTTT. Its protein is CASSLFENTEAFF.

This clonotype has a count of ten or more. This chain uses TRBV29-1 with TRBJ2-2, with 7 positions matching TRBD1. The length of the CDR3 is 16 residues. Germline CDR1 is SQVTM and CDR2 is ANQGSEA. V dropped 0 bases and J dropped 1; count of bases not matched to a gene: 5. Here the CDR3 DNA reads TGCAGCGTTGAAGATCGGGGACAGTGGAACACCGGGGAGCTGTTTTTT. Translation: CSVEDRGQWNTGELFF.

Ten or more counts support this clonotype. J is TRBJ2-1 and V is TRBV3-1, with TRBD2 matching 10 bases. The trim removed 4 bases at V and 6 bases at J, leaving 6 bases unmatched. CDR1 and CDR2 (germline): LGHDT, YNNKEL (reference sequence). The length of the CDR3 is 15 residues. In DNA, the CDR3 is TGTGCCAGCAGCCCGAGCGGGAGGGGCAGCAATGAGCAGTTCTTC. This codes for CASSPSGRGSNEQFF.

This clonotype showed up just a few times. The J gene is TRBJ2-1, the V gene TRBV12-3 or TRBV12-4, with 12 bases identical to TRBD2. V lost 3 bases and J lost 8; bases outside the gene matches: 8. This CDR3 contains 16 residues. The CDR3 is CASSFRASGRADEQFF. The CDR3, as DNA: TGTGCCAGCAGTTTTAGGGCTAGCGGGAGGGCCGATGAGCAGTTCTTC.

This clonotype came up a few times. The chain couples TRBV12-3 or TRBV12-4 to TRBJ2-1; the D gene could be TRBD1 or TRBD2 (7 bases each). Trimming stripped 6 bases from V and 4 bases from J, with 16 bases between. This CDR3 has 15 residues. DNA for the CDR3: TGTGCCAGCAGAAATCAGGGGGAGGGGTACAATGAGCAGTTCTTC. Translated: CASRNQGEGYNEQFF.

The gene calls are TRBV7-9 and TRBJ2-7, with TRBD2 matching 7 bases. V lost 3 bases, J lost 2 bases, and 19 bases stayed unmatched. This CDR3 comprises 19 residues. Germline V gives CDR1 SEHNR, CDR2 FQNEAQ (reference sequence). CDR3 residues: CASSFRTEAGDQLPYEQYF. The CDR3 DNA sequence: TGTGCCAGCAGCTTCCGGACCGAGGCGGGAGACCAACTGCCCTACGAGCAGTACTTC.

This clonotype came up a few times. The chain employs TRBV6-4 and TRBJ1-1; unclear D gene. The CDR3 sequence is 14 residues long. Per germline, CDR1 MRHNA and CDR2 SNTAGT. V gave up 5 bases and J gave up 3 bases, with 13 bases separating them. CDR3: CASSIGIWDTEAFF. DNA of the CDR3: TGTGCCAGCAGTATCGGGATCTGGGACACTGAAGCTTTCTTT.

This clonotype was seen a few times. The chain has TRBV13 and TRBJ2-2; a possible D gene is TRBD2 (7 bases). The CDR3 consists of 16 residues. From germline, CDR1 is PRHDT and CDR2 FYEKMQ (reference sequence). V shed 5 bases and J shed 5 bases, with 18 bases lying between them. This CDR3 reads CASSSEGGELTGELFF. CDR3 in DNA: TGTGCCAGCAGCAGCGAGGGGGGGGAGTTGACCGGGGAGCTGTTTTTT.

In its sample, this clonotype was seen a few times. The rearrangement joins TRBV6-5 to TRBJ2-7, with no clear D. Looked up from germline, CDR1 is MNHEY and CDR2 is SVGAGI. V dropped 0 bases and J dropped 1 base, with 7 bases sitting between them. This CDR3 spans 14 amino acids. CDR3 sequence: CASSYSRESYEQYF. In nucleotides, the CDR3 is TGTGCCAGCAGTTACTCGAGAGAATCCTACGAGCAGTACTTC.

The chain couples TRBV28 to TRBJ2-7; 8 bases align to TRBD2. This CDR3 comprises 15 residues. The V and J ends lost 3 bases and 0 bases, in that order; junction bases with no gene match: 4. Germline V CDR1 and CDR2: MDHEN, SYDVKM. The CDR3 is CASSLVTSGSYEQYF. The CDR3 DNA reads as TGTGCCAGCAGTTTGGTTACTAGCGGCTCCTACGAGCAGTACTTC.